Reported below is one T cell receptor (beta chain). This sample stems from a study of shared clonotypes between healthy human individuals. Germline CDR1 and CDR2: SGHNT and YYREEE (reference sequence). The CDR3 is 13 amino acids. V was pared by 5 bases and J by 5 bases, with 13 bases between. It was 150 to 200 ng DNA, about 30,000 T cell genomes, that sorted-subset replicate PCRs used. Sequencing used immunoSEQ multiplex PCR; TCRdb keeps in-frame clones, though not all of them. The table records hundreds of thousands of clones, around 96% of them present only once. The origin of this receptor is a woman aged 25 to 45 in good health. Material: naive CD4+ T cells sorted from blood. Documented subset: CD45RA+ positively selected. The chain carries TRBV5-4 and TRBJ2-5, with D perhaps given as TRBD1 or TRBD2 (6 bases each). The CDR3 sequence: CASRTGAGETQYF. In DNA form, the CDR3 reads TGTGCCAGCAGGACGGGGGCCGGGGAGACCCAGTACTTC.